Below, 19 T cell receptor beta chains from the same sample are listed, as sequenced in a study of identical twins. TCRdb reprocessed the 5' RACE reads with MiXCR, giving one entry per CDR3 protein. The sample yields about 790,000 distinct CDR3 sequences, over 15% seen once. The sample also formed part of further work on T cells expressing NK-cell markers.

The source material was PBMCs. The receptors derive from a woman aged 18-30 years in good health.

This clonotype was detected only a few times. V usage is TRBV9 and J usage is TRBJ2-1; no definite D call. The CDR3 is made up of 18 amino acids. The ends were cut back, 0 bases at V and 7 bases at J, with 23 bases in the middle. Germline-derived CDR1 and CDR2 are SGDLS and YYNGEE. This CDR3 reads CASSVGPLRPGMDNEQFF. DNA of the CDR3: TGTGCCAGCAGCGTAGGGCCATTGAGGCCAGGTATGGATAATGAGCAGTTCTTC. Drawing the rest from reference TRBV9 and TRBJ2-1, the complete variable domain is DSGVTQTPKHLITATGQRVTLRCSPRSGDLSVYWYQQSLDQGLQFLIQYYNGEERAKGNILERFSAQQFPDLHSELNLSSLELGDSALYFCASSVGPLRPGMDNEQFFGPGTRLTVL.

V usage is TRBV11-2 and J usage is TRBJ2-5; 11 bases map to TRBD2. The germline gives CDR1 SGHAT, CDR2 FQNNGV. V lost 10 bases and J lost 6; bases outside the gene matches: 13. There are 15 residues in the CDR3. Here the CDR3 reads CAIQMRLAGNQTQYF. The CDR3 DNA is TGTGCCATACAGATGAGACTAGCGGGAAATCAGACCCAGTACTTC.

In its sample, this clonotype was seen a few times. This chain links TRBV14 with TRBJ1-2; possible D gene TRBD1, 6 bases. The germline gives CDR1 SGHDN, CDR2 FVKESK. This CDR3 contains 15 residues. Trimming pared 4 bases from V and 0 bases from J, leaving 12 bases between. CDR3 DNA: TGTGCCAGCAGCCCCAGGACAGTTTCTAACTATGGCTACACCTTC. Its translation is CASSPRTVSNYGYTF.

This clonotype was picked up a small number of times. The V and J genes are TRBV29-1 and TRBJ2-6; tentative D call: TRBD2 (6 bases). Germline CDR1 and CDR2: SQVTM and ANQGSEA. Trimming shortened V by 8 bases and J by 0 bases, and 23 bases separated the two germline ends. The CDR3 covers 18 residues. CDR3 sequence (DNA): TGCAGCATTACCGGGACTGGCGGACTATTCTCTGGGGCCAACGTCCTGACTTTC. Amino acids: CSITGTGGLFSGANVLTF.

The table lists this clonotype with many counts. The chain is built from TRBV10-3 and TRBJ1-1; D ambiguous. Germline lookup yields CDR1 ENHRY and CDR2 SYGVKD. V lost 7 bases and J lost 3, with 21 bases in between. The CDR3 has 16 residues. Here the CDR3 reads CAITRSLLNTDTEAFF. The DNA for the CDR3 is TGTGCCATCACCCGGAGCCTCTTAAACACCGACACTGAAGCTTTCTTT.

The chain is built from TRBV15 and TRBJ2-7, with TRBD1 matching 7 bases. The V and J ends lost 5 bases and 4 bases, in that order; junction bases with no gene match: 8. This CDR3 region has 14 residues. Germline V gene lookup returns CDR1 LNHNV and CDR2 YYDKDF (reference sequence). This CDR3 is CATSLRQGGYEQYF. The CDR3 coding sequence is TGTGCCACCAGCCTCCGACAGGGTGGGTACGAGCAGTACTTC.

This clonotype was seen only a few times. The CDR3 DNA reads TGTGCCAGCAGGGGACTAGCGGGGGTCACAGATACGCAGTATTTT. Translated, it gives CASRGLAGVTDTQYF. The rearrangement joins TRBV6-1 to TRBJ2-3, with 14 nucleotides matching TRBD2. V gave up 6 bases and J gave up 2 bases; unmatched junction bases: 1. This CDR3 contains 15 residues. Germline lookup yields CDR1 MNHNS and CDR2 SASEGT.

V gene TRBV6-2 or TRBV6-3 combines with J gene TRBJ2-1; 7 bases match TRBD1. J gave up 3 bases and V 2 bases, and 13 bases lay outside the gene matches. CDR3 length: 18 residues. The germline gives CDR1 MNHEY, CDR2 SVGEGT. DNA for the CDR3: TGTGCCAGCAGTTACCCGGGACAGTTCCCTCGGGACTACAATGAGCAGTTCTTC. Its protein product is CASSYPGQFPRDYNEQFF.

This clonotype was observed a few times. The chain carries TRBV9 and TRBJ2-5; D call uncertain. V was cut by 0 bases and J by 5 bases, with 14 bases left in between. This CDR3 has 15 amino acids. Germline lookup yields CDR1 SGDLS and CDR2 YYNGEE. CDR3: CASSVEGLVVETQYF. The CDR3 region has the DNA TGTGCCAGCAGCGTAGAGGGCCTCGTCGTGGAGACCCAGTACTTC.

The genes are TRBV5-5 and TRBJ2-3; unclear D gene. V shed 5 bases and J shed 5 bases, with 15 bases lying between them. Germline V gene data show CDR1 as SGHKS and CDR2 as YYEKEE (reference sequence). This CDR3 region has 14 residues. CDR3 DNA: TGTGCCAGCAGGTTACCCCTCTCGGGAGATACGCAGTATTTT. It codes for CASRLPLSGDTQYF.

This sequence joins TRBV6-5 and TRBJ2-7; 8 bases are a match to TRBD2. The CDR3 contains 13 residues. Per the germline V gene, CDR1 is MNHEY and CDR2 is SVGAGI. V lost 4 bases, J lost 7 bases, and 6 bases stayed unmatched. The CDR3 here is CASSSVAGGEQYF. CDR3 sequence (DNA): TGTGCCAGCAGTTCTGTCGCGGGGGGAGAGCAGTACTTC.

There are many counts of this clonotype. CDR3 coding DNA: TGCAGTGCTAGAATCGCTAGCGGAGACCAAGAGACCCAGTACTTC. Translated, it gives CSARIASGDQETQYF. This rearrangement joins TRBV20-1 to TRBJ2-5, with TRBD2 matching over 7 bases. The length of the CDR3 is 15 residues. Trimming at V came to 2 bases and at J to 0 bases, leaving 6 bases not matched to a gene. Germline V gives CDR1 DFQATT, CDR2 SNEGSKA (reference sequence).

The rearrangement joins TRBV7-3 to TRBJ2-2, with TRBD2 identical over 7 bases. This CDR3 comprises 18 residues. Germline-derived CDR1 and CDR2 are SGHTA and FQGTGA. With 4 bases clipped from V and 2 bases from J, the junction kept 13 bases outside the gene matches. The CDR3 sequence: CASSSRGWLAVNTGELFF. The CDR3 region has the DNA TGTGCCAGCAGCTCACGGGGGTGGCTAGCGGTTAACACCGGGGAGCTGTTTTTT. Supplemented by reference TRBV7-3 and TRBJ2-2, the full variable domain reads GAGVSQTPSNKVTEKGKYVELRCDPISGHTALYWYRQSLGQGPEFLIYFQGTGAADDSGLPNDRFFAVRPEGSVSTLKIQRTERGDSAVYLCASSSRGWLAVNTGELFFGEGSRLTVL.

The J gene is TRBJ1-1, the V gene TRBV3-1, with TRBD1 matching 9 bases. Germline trimming cut 3 bases from V and 4 bases from J; bases unmatched to any gene: 3. The CDR3 loop spans 14 amino acids. Germline CDR1 is LGHDT and CDR2 is YNNKEL (reference sequence). In nucleotides, the CDR3 is TGTGCCAGCAGCCAGCCGGGACAGGGCACTGAAGCTTTCTTT. This encodes CASSQPGQGTEAFF.

CDR3 protein: CASSPVWEETQYF. DNA for the CDR3: TGTGCCAGCAGCCCAGTCTGGGAAGAGACCCAGTACTTC. V is TRBV3-1 and J is TRBJ2-5; D is unresolved. Germline V gene lookup returns CDR1 LGHDT and CDR2 YNNKEL (reference sequence). This CDR3 has 13 residues. The V gene lost 4 bases and the J gene lost 3 bases, with 9 bases spanning the gap.

This chain connects TRBV5-1 to TRBJ2-7; tentatively, D is TRBD2 (5 bases). This CDR3 contains 15 residues. Germline CDR1 is SGHRS and CDR2 is YFSETQ. With 3 bases removed from V and 6 bases from J, the gap between germline ends came to 19 bases. CDR3 region: CASSYETTILSEQYF. In DNA, the CDR3 is TGCGCCAGCAGCTATGAGACTACTATCTTAAGCGAGCAGTACTTC.

This clonotype was observed many times. The chain couples TRBV15 to TRBJ1-2; D might be TRBD1 (5 bases). From germline, CDR1 is LNHNV and CDR2 YYDKDF (reference sequence). This CDR3 spans 15 amino acids. The germline V and J ends were trimmed by 9 bases and 0 bases, with 17 bases remaining between them. The CDR3 sequence: CATAGGKGANYGYTF. CDR3 in DNA: TGTGCCACTGCGGGGGGGAAAGGGGCTAACTATGGCTACACCTTC.

The chain employs TRBV10-1 and TRBJ2-7; D uncertain. Germline values: CDR1 WNHNN, CDR2 SYGVQD (reference sequence). The CDR3 covers 13 residues. Trimming left V 6 bases short and J 2 bases short, with 11 bases between. As DNA, the CDR3 is TGCGCCAGCAGCGACTCCGCTACCTACGAGCAGTACTTC. This encodes CASSDSATYEQYF.

This clonotype has a handful of counts. The chain joins TRBV7-2 to TRBJ1-6; 7 positions match TRBD1. This CDR3 comprises 14 residues. V lost 4 bases to trimming and J lost 7 bases; unmatched junction nucleotides: 4. Germline CDR1 SGHTA, CDR2 FQGNSA. This CDR3 reads CASSSRQGNSPLHF. CDR3 bases: TGTGCCAGCAGCTCCCGACAGGGAAATTCACCCCTCCACTTT.